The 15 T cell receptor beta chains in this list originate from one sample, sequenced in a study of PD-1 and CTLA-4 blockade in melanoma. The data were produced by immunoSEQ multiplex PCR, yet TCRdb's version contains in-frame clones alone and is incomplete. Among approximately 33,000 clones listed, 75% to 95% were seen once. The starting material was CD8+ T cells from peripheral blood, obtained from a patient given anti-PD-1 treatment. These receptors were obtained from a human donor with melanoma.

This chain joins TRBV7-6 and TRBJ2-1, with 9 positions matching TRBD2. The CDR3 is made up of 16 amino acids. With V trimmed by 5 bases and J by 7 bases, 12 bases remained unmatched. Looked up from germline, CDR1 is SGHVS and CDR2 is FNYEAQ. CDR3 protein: CASSTPGTSSQNEQFF. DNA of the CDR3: TGTGCCAGCAGCACCCCCGGGACTAGCTCCCAAAATGAGCAGTTCTTC.

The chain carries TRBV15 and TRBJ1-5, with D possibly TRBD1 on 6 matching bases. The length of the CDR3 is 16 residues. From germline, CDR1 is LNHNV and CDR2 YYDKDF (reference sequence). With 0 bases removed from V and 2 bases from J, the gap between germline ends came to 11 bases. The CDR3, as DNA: TGTGCCACCAGCAGAGAGGGGGGCCAGGGCAATCAGCCCCAGCATTTT. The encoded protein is CATSREGGQGNQPQHF. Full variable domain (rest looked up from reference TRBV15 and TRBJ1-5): DAMVIQNPRYQVTQFGKPVTLSCSQTLNHNVMYWYQQKSSQAPKLLFHYYDKDFNNEADTPDNFQSRRPNTSFCFLDIRSPGLGDTAMYLCATSREGGQGNQPQHFGDGTRLSIL.

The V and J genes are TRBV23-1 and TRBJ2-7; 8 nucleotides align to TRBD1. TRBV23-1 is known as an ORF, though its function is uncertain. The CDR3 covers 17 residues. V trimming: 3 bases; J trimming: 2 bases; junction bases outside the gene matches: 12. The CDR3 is CASSQPLRQGLTYEQYF. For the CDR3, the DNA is TGCGCCAGCAGTCAGCCCCTTAGACAGGGGCTAACCTACGAGCAGTACTTC.

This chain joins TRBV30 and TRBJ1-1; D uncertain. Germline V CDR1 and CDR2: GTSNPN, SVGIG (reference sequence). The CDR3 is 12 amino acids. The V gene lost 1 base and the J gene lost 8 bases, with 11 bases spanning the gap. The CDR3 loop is CAWSGEQFEAFF. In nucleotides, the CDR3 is TGTGCCTGGAGTGGGGAGCAGTTCGAAGCTTTCTTT. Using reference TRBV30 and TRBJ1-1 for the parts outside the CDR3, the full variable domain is SQTIHQWPATLVQPVGSPLSLECTVEGTSNPNLYWYRQAAGRGLQLLFYSVGIGQISSEVPQNLSASRPQDRQFILSSKKLLLSDSGFYLCAWSGEQFEAFFGQGTRLTVV.

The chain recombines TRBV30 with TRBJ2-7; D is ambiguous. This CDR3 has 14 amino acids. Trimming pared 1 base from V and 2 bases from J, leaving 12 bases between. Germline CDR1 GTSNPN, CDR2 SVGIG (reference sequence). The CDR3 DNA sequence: TGTGCCTGGAGTGCCAGTACCCAAGCCTACGAGCAGTACTTC. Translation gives CAWSASTQAYEQYF.

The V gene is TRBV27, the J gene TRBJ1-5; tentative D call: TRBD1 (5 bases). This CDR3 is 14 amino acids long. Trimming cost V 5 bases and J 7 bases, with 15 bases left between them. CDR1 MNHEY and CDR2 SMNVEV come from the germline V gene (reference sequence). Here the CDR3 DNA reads TGTGCCAGCAGTAAACAGGTCTCGGGCCAGCCCCAGCATTTT. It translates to CASSKQVSGQPQHF.

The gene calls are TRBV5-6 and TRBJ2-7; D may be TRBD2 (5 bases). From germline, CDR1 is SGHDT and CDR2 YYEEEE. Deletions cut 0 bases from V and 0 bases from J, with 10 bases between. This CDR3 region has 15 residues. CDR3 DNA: TGTGCCAGCAGCTTGGAAGGACTGAGCTCCTACGAGCAGTACTTC. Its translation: CASSLEGLSSYEQYF.

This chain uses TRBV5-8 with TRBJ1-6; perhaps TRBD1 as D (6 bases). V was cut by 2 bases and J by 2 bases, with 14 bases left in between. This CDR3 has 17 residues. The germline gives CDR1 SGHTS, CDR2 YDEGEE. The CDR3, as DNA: TGTGCCAGCAGCTTTTACGTGGGGGCGACCTATAATTCACCCCTCCACTTT. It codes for CASSFYVGATYNSPLHF.

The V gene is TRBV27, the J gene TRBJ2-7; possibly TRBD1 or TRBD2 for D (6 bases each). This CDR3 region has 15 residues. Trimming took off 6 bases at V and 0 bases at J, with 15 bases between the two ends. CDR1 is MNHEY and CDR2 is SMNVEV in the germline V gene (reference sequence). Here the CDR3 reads CASSLTGRYSYEQYF. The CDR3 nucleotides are TGTGCCAGCAGCCTCACAGGGAGGTACTCCTACGAGCAGTACTTC.

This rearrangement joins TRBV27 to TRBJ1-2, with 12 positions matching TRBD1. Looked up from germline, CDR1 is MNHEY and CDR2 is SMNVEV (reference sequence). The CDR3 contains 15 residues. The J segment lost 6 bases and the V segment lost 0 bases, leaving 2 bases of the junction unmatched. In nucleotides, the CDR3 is TGTGCCAGCAGTTTATCGGGACAGGGGGCAAATGGCTACACCTTC. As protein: CASSLSGQGANGYTF.

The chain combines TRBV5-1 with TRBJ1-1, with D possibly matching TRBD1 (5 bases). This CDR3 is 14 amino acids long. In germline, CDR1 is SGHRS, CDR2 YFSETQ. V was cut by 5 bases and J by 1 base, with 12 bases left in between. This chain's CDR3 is CASSPDRGNTEAFF. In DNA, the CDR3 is TGCGCCAGCAGTCCCGACAGAGGGAACACTGAAGCTTTCTTT.

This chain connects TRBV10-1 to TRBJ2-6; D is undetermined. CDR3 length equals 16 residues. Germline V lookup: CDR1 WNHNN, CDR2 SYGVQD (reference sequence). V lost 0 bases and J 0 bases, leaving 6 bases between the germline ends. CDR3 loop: CASSESVGSGANVLTF. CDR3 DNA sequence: TGCGCCAGCAGTGAGTCGGTGGGCTCTGGGGCCAACGTCCTGACTTTC.

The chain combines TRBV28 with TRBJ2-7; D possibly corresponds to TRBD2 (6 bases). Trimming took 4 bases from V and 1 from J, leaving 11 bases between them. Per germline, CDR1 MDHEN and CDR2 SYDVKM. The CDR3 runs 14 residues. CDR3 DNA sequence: TGTGCCAGCAGTTCACCGGGACTGTCCTACGAGCAGTACTTC. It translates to CASSSPGLSYEQYF.

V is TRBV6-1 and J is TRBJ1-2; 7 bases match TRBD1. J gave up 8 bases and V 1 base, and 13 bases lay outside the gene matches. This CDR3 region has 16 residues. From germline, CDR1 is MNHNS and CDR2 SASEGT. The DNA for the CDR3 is TGTGCCAGCAGTGAAGGATGGGATGACAGGGCCGAGGGCTACACCTTC. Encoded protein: CASSEGWDDRAEGYTF.

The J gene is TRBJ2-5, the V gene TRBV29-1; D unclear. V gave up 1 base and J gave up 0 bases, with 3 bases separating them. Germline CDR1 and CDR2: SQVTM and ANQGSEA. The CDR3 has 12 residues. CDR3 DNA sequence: TGCAGCGTTGAAGCCTACCAAGAGACCCAGTACTTC. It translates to CSVEAYQETQYF.